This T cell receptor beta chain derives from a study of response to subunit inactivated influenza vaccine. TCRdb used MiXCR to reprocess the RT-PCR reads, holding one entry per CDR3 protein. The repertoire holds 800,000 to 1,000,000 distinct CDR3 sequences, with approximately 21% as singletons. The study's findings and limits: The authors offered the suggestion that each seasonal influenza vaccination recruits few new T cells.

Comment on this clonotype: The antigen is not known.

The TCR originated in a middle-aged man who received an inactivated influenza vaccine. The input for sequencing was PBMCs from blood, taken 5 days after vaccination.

CDR3 coding DNA: TGTGCCAGCATAAGCGGGAGAGGAGATACGCAGTATTTT. Its translation is CASISGRGDTQYF. This chain joins TRBV2 and TRBJ2-3; 8 nucleotides align to TRBD2. Trimming took 7 bases from V and 5 from J; bases not matched to a gene: 5. The germline gives CDR1 SNHLY, CDR2 FYNNEI. The CDR3 extends over 13 amino acids.